A single sample gave rise to the 30 T cell receptor beta chains below, sequenced in a study of T cells in Graves' hyperthyroidism and ophthalmopathy. TCR beta CDR3 regions were amplified from RNA. Using the HTBI primer set, a first-round RT-PCR was run on the TCR CDR3. One entry per CDR3 protein results from TCRdb running MiXCR on the multiplex PCR reads. Of 370,000 or so distinct CDR3 sequences listed, 20% to 30% are singletons. The sequencing input was blood. The receptors derive from a man aged 50 or older with Graves' hyperthyroidism.

J is TRBJ2-1 and V is TRBV11-1, with TRBD1 identical over 11 bases. CDR3 size: 17 residues. With V trimmed by 4 bases and J by 6 bases, 11 bases remained unmatched. Germline V gene lookup returns CDR1 SGHAT and CDR2 FQDESV (reference sequence). CDR3 region: CASSSLTGTGGRNEQFF. As DNA, the CDR3 is TGTGCCAGCAGCTCACTCACCGGGACAGGGGGTCGCAATGAGCAGTTCTTC.

The chain employs TRBV28 and TRBJ2-1, with 13 bases aligning to TRBD2. From germline, CDR1 is MDHEN and CDR2 SYDVKM. The CDR3 has 16 residues. V lost 3 bases, J lost 8 bases, and 7 bases stayed unmatched. The CDR3: CASSFLGLAGADEQFF. CDR3 sequence (DNA): TGTGCCAGCAGTTTCCTCGGACTAGCGGGAGCCGATGAGCAGTTCTTC.

At least ten counts were recorded for this clonotype. The J gene is TRBJ2-1, the V gene TRBV7-3, with D uncertain. The V gene lost 5 bases and the J gene lost 4 bases, with 12 bases spanning the gap. This CDR3 has 14 amino acids. Germline lookup yields CDR1 SGHTA and CDR2 FQGTGA. The CDR3 spells CASSNAGWYNEQFF. The CDR3, as DNA: TGTGCCAGCAGCAATGCCGGGTGGTACAATGAGCAGTTCTTC.

This chain links TRBV27 with TRBJ2-7; tentatively, D is TRBD1 (6 bases). The germline V gene encodes CDR1 MNHEY and CDR2 SMNVEV (reference sequence). Trimming cost V 10 bases and J 2 bases, with 15 bases left between them. This CDR3 has 13 residues. CDR3 sequence reads: CAKVDRNTYEQYF. The CDR3 DNA is TGTGCCAAGGTCGACAGGAATACCTACGAGCAGTACTTC.

This clonotype was detected once. This chain links TRBV9 with TRBJ2-5; D is perhaps TRBD1 or TRBD2 (6 bases each). Trimming cost V 3 bases and J 5 bases, with 17 bases left between them. The CDR3 has 15 residues. Per germline, CDR1 SGDLS and CDR2 YYNGEE. CDR3: CASSGPEGGRETQYF. The CDR3 region has the DNA TGTGCCAGCAGCGGCCCGGAGGGGGGCCGCGAGACCCAGTACTTC.

The chain employs TRBV5-1 and TRBJ2-3, with a tentative D call TRBD2 (5 bases). V lost 7 bases, J lost 3 bases, and 15 bases lay in between. The CDR3 loop spans 14 amino acids. Germline V lookup: CDR1 SGHRS, CDR2 YFSETQ. For the CDR3, the DNA is TGCGCCAGCTCGCGGACTGTAGGAACAGATACGCAGTATTTT. Its protein product is CASSRTVGTDTQYF.

The chain uses TRBV24-1 and TRBJ2-3; TRBD2 might be the D (5 bases). The ends were cut back, 3 bases at V and 4 bases at J, with 16 bases in the middle. This CDR3 is built from 16 residues. Looked up from germline, CDR1 is KGHDR and CDR2 is SFDVKD. DNA of the CDR3: TGTGCCACCAGTGATCACCCGGACGAGGGTCCAGATACGCAGTATTTT. Protein sequence: CATSDHPDEGPDTQYF.

This clonotype has at least ten counts. V is TRBV11-3 and J is TRBJ2-7; possible D gene TRBD2, 5 bases. Germline V gives CDR1 SGHNT, CDR2 YENEEA. V lost 3 bases, J lost 3 bases, and 15 bases lay in between. The CDR3 has 15 residues. The CDR3 bases are TGTGCCAGCAGCTTCGTATCGGACGGGATCTACGAGCAGTACTTC. The encoded protein is CASSFVSDGIYEQYF.

This rearrangement joins TRBV20-1 to TRBJ2-3; 9 bases line up with TRBD2. Germline-derived CDR1 and CDR2 are DFQATT and SNEGSKA (reference sequence). The CDR3 sequence is 14 residues long. Germline trimming cut 6 bases from V and 1 base from J; bases unmatched to any gene: 5. CDR3 sequence (DNA): TGCAGTGCCCGTAGACTAGCGGGCACAGATACGCAGTATTTT. Encoded protein: CSARRLAGTDTQYF.

The sample holds a few counts of this clonotype. The chain recombines TRBV12-5 with TRBJ2-2; 10 bases are shared with TRBD2. From germline, CDR1 is LGHNT and CDR2 FRNRAP. The CDR3 covers 17 residues. V lost 3 bases, J lost 4 bases, and 8 bases stayed unmatched. In nucleotides, the CDR3 is TGTGCTAGTGGTTTCCTCAGCGGGAGGGCCTCCACCGGGGAGCTGTTTTTT. The encoded protein is CASGFLSGRASTGELFF.

This chain uses TRBV6-2 or TRBV6-3 with TRBJ1-2; tentative D call: TRBD1 (5 bases). V gave up 4 bases and J gave up 8 bases, with 8 bases separating them. CDR1 and CDR2 (germline): MNHEY, SVGEGT. The CDR3 has 11 amino acids. As DNA, the CDR3 is TGTGCCAGCAGTTCGGGGGGGGGCTACACCTTC. Encoded protein: CASSSGGGYTF.

The chain couples TRBV10-3 to TRBJ2-1, with TRBD2 matching 11 bases. Trimming took 6 bases from V and 4 from J; bases not matched to a gene: 8. This CDR3 has 16 residues. Germline V gene sequence: CDR1 ENHRY, CDR2 SYGVKD. The CDR3 protein is CAISLPTSGKYNEQFF. The DNA for the CDR3 is TGTGCCATCAGCCTCCCGACTAGCGGGAAATACAATGAGCAGTTCTTC.

The table lists this clonotype with many counts. V gene TRBV7-2 combines with J gene TRBJ2-4; a weak D match, TRBD1 (6 bases). With 5 bases removed from V and 3 bases from J, the gap between germline ends came to 14 bases. The CDR3 runs 15 residues. The germline V gene has CDR1 SGHTA and CDR2 FQGNSA. The CDR3 reads CASSQARGIKNIQYF. The CDR3 nucleotides are TGTGCCAGCAGCCAAGCAAGGGGGATCAAAAACATTCAGTACTTC.

The chain has TRBV20-1 and TRBJ1-1, with 9 bases fitting TRBD1. This CDR3 has 16 residues. The V segment lost 2 bases and the J segment 2 bases; nucleotides outside the gene matches: 9. Germline V gene lookup returns CDR1 DFQATT and CDR2 SNEGSKA (reference sequence). The CDR3 DNA reads TGCAGTGCTAGAACATTACAGGGGGCGATTAACACTGAAGCTTTCTTT. Its protein product is CSARTLQGAINTEAFF.

This chain joins TRBV6-1 and TRBJ2-5, with 9 bases identical to TRBD1. V lost 6 bases, J lost 5 bases, and 7 bases stayed unmatched. The CDR3 loop spans 14 amino acids. CDR1 and CDR2 (germline): MNHNS, SASEGT. This CDR3 is CASRRTGERETQYF. The CDR3 coding sequence is TGTGCCAGCAGGCGGACAGGGGAAAGGGAGACCCAGTACTTC.

About this clonotype: An end of the junction does not agree with germline; a read error may underlie this. This chain links TRBV27 with TRBJ1-5; a possible D gene is TRBD1 (6 bases). The CDR3 consists of 13 residues. Germline V gene sequence: CDR1 MNHEY, CDR2 SMNVEV (reference sequence). The CDR3 region has the DNA TGTGCCAGCAGGGACAGTATAAATCAGCCCCGGCATTTT. Translation: CASRDSINQPRHF.

The sample holds many counts of this clonotype. V and J are TRBV11-1 and TRBJ2-3; 12 bases agree with TRBD2. Germline assignment: CDR1 SGHAT and CDR2 FQDESV (reference sequence). The CDR3 sequence is 16 residues long. With 3 bases clipped from V and 5 bases from J, the junction kept 6 bases outside the gene matches. The CDR3 DNA reads as TGTGCCAGCAGCTTGCGCGAACTAGCGGGAGGAGATACGCAGTATTTT. It translates to CASSLRELAGGDTQYF.

This clonotype was seen many times. This chain connects TRBV28 to TRBJ2-3, with 9 bases lining up with TRBD1. The CDR3 is 15 amino acids. Losses at the gene ends were 4 bases for V and 1 base for J; bases not matched to a gene: 3. The germline V gene has CDR1 MDHEN and CDR2 SYDVKM. This CDR3 reads CASSWRDRGTDTQYF. DNA of the CDR3: TGTGCCAGCAGTTGGAGGGACAGGGGCACAGATACGCAGTATTTT.

The chain joins TRBV20-1 to TRBJ2-1, with D tentatively TRBD2 (6 bases). Germline lookup yields CDR1 DFQATT and CDR2 SNEGSKA (reference sequence). CDR3 length: 13 amino acids. Trimming removed 3 bases at V and 7 bases at J, with 13 bases between. The CDR3 region is CSARGRKWNEQFF. The CDR3 DNA is TGCAGTGCTAGGGGGAGGAAATGGAATGAGCAGTTCTTC.

The rearrangement links TRBV7-9 to TRBJ2-1; the D is unclear. The CDR3 runs 16 residues. Germline CDR1 is SEHNR and CDR2 is FQNEAQ (reference sequence). V lost 5 bases to trimming and J lost 0 bases, with 14 bases between them. Here the CDR3 reads CASSPPDGVSYNEQFF. The DNA of the CDR3 is TGTGCCAGCAGCCCCCCGGACGGAGTCTCCTACAATGAGCAGTTCTTC.

This clonotype was observed at least ten times. The chain links TRBV2 to TRBJ2-7; a weak D match, TRBD2 (5 bases). The CDR3 extends over 12 amino acids. Germline lookup yields CDR1 SNHLY and CDR2 FYNNEI. Trimming stripped 1 base from V and 6 bases from J, with 7 bases between. The CDR3 loop reads CASSEGGLEQYF. The CDR3 bases are TGTGCCAGCAGTGAAGGAGGGCTCGAGCAGTACTTC.

This clonotype was recorded many times. V is TRBV7-9 and J is TRBJ2-3; D call uncertain. The germline CDR1 and CDR2 sequences are SEHNR and FQNEAQ (reference sequence). The V gene lost 1 base and the J gene lost 2 bases, with 7 bases spanning the gap. This CDR3 contains 14 residues. The CDR3 DNA reads as TGTGCCAGCAGCTTAGAAGCAACCACAGATACGCAGTATTTT. Its translation: CASSLEATTDTQYF.

This clonotype was observed a handful of times. The chain employs TRBV14 and TRBJ2-7; D tentatively reads TRBD1 or TRBD2 (5 bases each). V was pared by 5 bases and J by 5 bases, with 13 bases between. CDR3 length equals 13 residues. Germline V gene lookup returns CDR1 SGHDN and CDR2 FVKESK. CDR3 in amino acids: CASSDREGDEQYF. The CDR3 region has the DNA TGTGCCAGCAGCGATCGGGAAGGGGACGAGCAGTACTTC.

This clonotype was picked up a small number of times. The J gene is TRBJ2-3, the V gene TRBV6-2 or TRBV6-3; no clear D. V lost 2 bases and J lost 6, with 12 bases in between. The CDR3 runs 14 residues. CDR1 and CDR2 (germline): MNHEY, SVGEGT. The CDR3 here is CASSYQVGFDTQYF. The CDR3 DNA follows: TGTGCCAGCAGTTACCAGGTGGGGTTCGATACGCAGTATTTT.

The genes are TRBV10-3 and TRBJ2-7; no clear D gene. The V end lost 3 bases, the J end lost 2 bases, and 14 bases lay between the germline ends. The CDR3 length is 15 residues. Germline assignment: CDR1 ENHRY and CDR2 SYGVKD. The CDR3 sequence: CAISDPPAPAYEQYF. The CDR3 DNA is TGTGCCATCAGTGACCCCCCCGCACCCGCCTACGAGCAGTACTTC.

This clonotype was observed a handful of times. One junction end does not reproduce the germline sequence, and a read error may be involved. The chain joins TRBV5-6 to TRBJ2-5; a weak D match, TRBD2 (6 bases). Germline V gene sequence: CDR1 SGHDT, CDR2 YYEEEE. This CDR3 region has 15 residues. The CDR3 reads CASSEEGRSQGTQYF. In DNA, the CDR3 is TGTGCCAGCAGCGAGGAGGGGCGCAGTCAAGGGACCCAGTACTTC. The full variable domain, rest sourced from reference TRBV5-6 and TRBJ2-5, is DAGVTQSPTHLIKTRGQQVTLRCSPKSGHDTVSWYQQALGQGPQFIFQYYEEEERQRGNFPDRFSGHQFPNYSSELNVNALLLGDSALYLCASSEEGRSQGTQYFGPGTRLLVL.

The CDR3 protein is CASSPPPGSVDEQYF. Written as DNA, the CDR3 is TGTGCCAGCAGTCCCCCCCCGGGGAGCGTTGACGAGCAGTACTTC. The V and J genes are TRBV6-1 and TRBJ2-7; possibly TRBD2 for D (5 bases). V was shortened by 5 bases and J by 5 bases, with 19 bases between the two germline ends. CDR1 MNHNS and CDR2 SASEGT come from the germline V gene. The CDR3 sequence is 15 residues long.

The rearrangement links TRBV20-1 to TRBJ2-7, with TRBD2 matching over 9 bases. The junction had 11 bases not matched to a gene; V was cut back by 3 bases and J by 5 bases. Germline values: CDR1 DFQATT, CDR2 SNEGSKA (reference sequence). The CDR3 loop spans 15 amino acids. The CDR3 region is CSARNSGSSFNEQYF. CDR3 nucleotides: TGCAGTGCTAGGAATAGCGGGAGTTCTTTCAACGAGCAGTACTTC.

This clonotype was seen a handful of times. The rearrangement uses TRBV6-2 or TRBV6-3 and TRBJ2-3; D perhaps matches TRBD2 (5 bases). This CDR3 is 17 amino acids long. CDR1 and CDR2 from the germline V gene are MNHEY and SVGEGT. With 0 bases removed from V and 2 bases from J, the gap between germline ends came to 15 bases. CDR3 coding DNA: TGTGCCAGCAGTTACTCCTCAGCACCCCGGGACACAGATACGCAGTATTTT. Translating gives CASSYSSAPRDTDTQYF.

This clonotype was seen a handful of times. The rearrangement uses TRBV29-1 and TRBJ1-2; D gene unclear. Germline V lookup: CDR1 SQVTM, CDR2 ANQGSEA. V shed 4 bases and J shed 5 bases, with 11 bases lying between them. This CDR3 is 12 amino acids long. The CDR3: CSVGLGGYGYTF. In DNA, the CDR3 is TGCAGCGTTGGGCTAGGCGGTTATGGCTACACCTTC.